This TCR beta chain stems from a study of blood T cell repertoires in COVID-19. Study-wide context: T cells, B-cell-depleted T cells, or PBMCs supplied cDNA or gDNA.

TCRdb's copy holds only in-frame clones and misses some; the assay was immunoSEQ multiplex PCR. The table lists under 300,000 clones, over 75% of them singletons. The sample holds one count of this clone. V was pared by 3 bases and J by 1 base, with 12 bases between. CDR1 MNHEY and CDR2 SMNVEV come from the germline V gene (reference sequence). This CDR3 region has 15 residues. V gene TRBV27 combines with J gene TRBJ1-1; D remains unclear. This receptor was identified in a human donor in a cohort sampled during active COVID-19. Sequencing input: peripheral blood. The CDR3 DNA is TGTGCCAGCAGTTTCTGGTCTCGCGGGAACACTGAAGCTTTCTTT. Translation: CASSFWSRGNTEAFF.